What follows are 25 T cell receptor beta chains derived from one specimen sequenced in a study of PD-L1 blockade in urothelial cancer. Repertoires were generated with immunoSEQ multiplex PCR, while TCRdb's copy carries only in-frame clones and drops some. The sample contains about 100,000 clones, around 93% of which appear only once. Material: PBMCs, obtained around atezolizumab (anti-PD-L1) treatment. These receptors came from a woman over 75 with urothelial cancer.

The chain is built from TRBV28 and TRBJ1-1; 7 nucleotides align to TRBD1. Trimming removed 6 bases from V and 8 bases from J; junction bases left unmatched: 15. There are 15 residues in the CDR3. From germline, CDR1 is MDHEN and CDR2 SYDVKM. This CDR3 is CASRAQQGGAYEAFF. CDR3 in DNA: TGTGCCAGCAGGGCCCAGCAGGGGGGCGCATACGAAGCTTTCTTT. Using reference TRBV28 and TRBJ1-1 for the parts outside the CDR3, the full variable domain is DVKVTQSSRYLVKRTGEKVFLECVQDMDHENMFWYRQDPGLGLRLIYFSYDVKMKEKGDIPEGYSVSREKKERFSLILESASTNQTSMYLCASRAQQGGAYEAFFGQGTRLTVV.

This sequence joins TRBV6-1 and TRBJ2-5, with D tentatively TRBD2 (5 bases). Trimming shortened V by 2 bases and J by 2 bases, and 6 bases separated the two germline ends. This CDR3 is 13 amino acids long. Germline V lookup: CDR1 MNHNS, CDR2 SASEGT. The CDR3 protein is CASSERRQETQYF. CDR3 DNA sequence: TGTGCCAGCAGTGAAAGGAGGCAAGAGACCCAGTACTTC.

V and J are TRBV5-1 and TRBJ2-5, with 7 bases matching TRBD2. The germline V gene has CDR1 SGHRS and CDR2 YFSETQ. CDR3 length: 16 amino acids. Trimming cost V 0 bases and J 1 base; bases outside gene matches: 6. The CDR3 sequence: CASSLGPAGSQETQYF. The CDR3 region has the DNA TGCGCCAGCAGCTTGGGGCCAGCGGGAAGCCAAGAGACCCAGTACTTC. The full variable domain, with the rest looked up from reference TRBV5-1 and TRBJ2-5, is KAGVTQTPRYLIKTRGQQVTLSCSPISGHRSVSWYQQTPGQGLQFLFEYFSETQRNKGNFPGRFSGRQFSNSRSEMNVSTLELGDSALYLCASSLGPAGSQETQYFGPGTRLLVL.

This chain links TRBV27 with TRBJ2-7, with TRBD1 matching over 8 bases. V dropped 6 bases and J dropped 2; count of bases not matched to a gene: 3. Germline V CDR1 and CDR2: MNHEY, SMNVEV (reference sequence). CDR3 length equals 13 residues. The CDR3 spells CASRTGAAYEQYF. The CDR3 region has the DNA TGTGCCAGCAGGACAGGGGCCGCCTACGAGCAGTACTTC.

The chain is built from TRBV2 and TRBJ2-1; 10 bases line up with TRBD2. J lost 0 bases, V lost 6 bases, and 8 bases had no gene match. The CDR3 has 17 amino acids. The germline gives CDR1 SNHLY, CDR2 FYNNEI. The CDR3 region is CASSRTSGPGSYNEQFF. CDR3 bases: TGTGCCAGCAGCAGGACTAGCGGTCCTGGCTCCTACAATGAGCAGTTCTTC.

This chain connects TRBV5-1 to TRBJ2-1; TRBD2 agrees at 15 bases. Trimming at V came to 4 bases and at J to 7 bases, leaving 9 bases not matched to a gene. This CDR3 is 17 amino acids long. CDR1 is SGHRS, CDR2 YFSETQ, per germline. CDR3 in amino acids: CASSVRPGTSGRNEQFF. DNA for the CDR3: TGCGCCAGCAGCGTGCGCCCCGGGACTAGCGGGAGGAATGAGCAGTTCTTC.

CDR3 protein: CASSRGTGKEVRYNEQFF. The CDR3 region has the DNA TGTGCCAGCAGCCGCGGGACAGGGAAAGAAGTTAGGTACAATGAGCAGTTCTTC. The V gene is TRBV9, the J gene TRBJ2-1, with TRBD1 identical over 9 bases. CDR3 length: 18 residues. CDR1 is SGDLS, CDR2 YYNGEE, per germline. The ends lost 4 bases at V and 4 bases at J; junction bases unmatched: 15.

The chain joins TRBV15 to TRBJ2-5; TRBD2 matches at 10 bases. Germline CDR1 reads LNHNV; CDR2 reads YYDKDF (reference sequence). The CDR3 consists of 15 residues. V trimming: 4 bases; J trimming: 5 bases; junction bases outside the gene matches: 7. The CDR3 DNA is TGTGCCACCAGCACCCCTGGGACTAGCGCTGAGACCCAGTACTTC. This codes for CATSTPGTSAETQYF. The full variable domain, rest sourced from reference TRBV15 and TRBJ2-5, is DAMVIQNPRYQVTQFGKPVTLSCSQTLNHNVMYWYQQKSSQAPKLLFHYYDKDFNNEADTPDNFQSRRPNTSFCFLDIRSPGLGDTAMYLCATSTPGTSAETQYFGPGTRLLVL.

This clone has only one observation. The chain uses TRBV7-2 and TRBJ2-7, with 14 bases that match TRBD2. The junction had 3 bases not matched to a gene; V was cut back by 6 bases and J by 2 bases. Germline V gene lookup returns CDR1 SGHTA and CDR2 FQGNSA. CDR3 size: 15 residues. CDR3 residues: CASRPTSGRAYEQYF. The CDR3, as DNA: TGTGCCAGCAGACCGACTAGCGGGAGGGCCTACGAGCAGTACTTC.

This clone came up once. The chain combines TRBV4-2 with TRBJ1-5, with D uncertain. The CDR3 has 15 amino acids. The germline gives CDR1 LGHNA, CDR2 YNFKEQ. Trimming took 0 bases from V and 2 from J, leaving 8 bases between them. CDR3 bases: TGTGCCAGCAGCCAAGAGAGTACAGGCAATCAGCCCCAGCATTTT. Translated: CASSQESTGNQPQHF.

This clone was observed once. This chain joins TRBV19 and TRBJ1-3, with D possibly TRBD1 on 6 matching bases. V was clipped by 5 bases and J by 4 bases, with 9 bases between them. Germline CDR1 reads LNHDA; CDR2 reads SQIVND (reference sequence). This CDR3 spans 13 amino acids. DNA of the CDR3: TGTGCCAGTAGTTCCGGACAGGGAAACACCATATATTTT. Amino acid sequence: CASSSGQGNTIYF.

This clone appeared once. V and J are TRBV5-1 and TRBJ1-5; D is uncertain. Trimming left V 0 bases short and J 0 bases short, with 7 bases between. The germline V gene has CDR1 SGHRS and CDR2 YFSETQ. CDR3 length equals 15 residues. CDR3 bases: TGCGCCAGCAGCTTGGCCGGTAATAGCAATCAGCCCCAGCATTTT. Its protein product is CASSLAGNSNQPQHF.

The chain couples TRBV6-6 to TRBJ1-1; 8 bases are shared with TRBD1. CDR1 MNHNY and CDR2 SVGAGI come from the germline V gene (reference sequence). J lost 7 bases, V lost 6 bases, and 4 bases had no gene match. CDR3 size: 12 residues. CDR3 sequence reads: CASSLDRGEAFF. The CDR3 bases are TGTGCCAGCAGCCTAGACAGGGGTGAAGCTTTCTTT.

This chain joins TRBV18 and TRBJ1-3; no definite D call. Germline CDR1 KGHSH, CDR2 LQKENI. The CDR3 length is 15 residues. Trimming took off 6 bases at V and 0 bases at J, with 12 bases between the two ends. The CDR3 DNA sequence: TGTGCCAGCTCGTCCACAGACCGCTCTGGAAACACCATATATTTT. This gives the protein CASSSTDRSGNTIYF.

The chain carries TRBV4-2 and TRBJ2-7; the match to TRBD2 covers 10 bases. The ends lost 0 bases at V and 1 base at J; junction bases unmatched: 9. This CDR3 has 18 amino acids. Germline V gene lookup returns CDR1 LGHNA and CDR2 YNFKEQ. In nucleotides, the CDR3 is TGTGCCAGCAGCCAAGACCACGGAACTAGCGGGGTTTCCTACGAGCAGTACTTC. Encoded protein: CASSQDHGTSGVSYEQYF.

The chain is built from TRBV19 and TRBJ2-7; 10 bases align to TRBD1. V trimming: 4 bases; J trimming: 7 bases; junction bases outside the gene matches: 13. The CDR3 is 16 residues long. The germline V gene encodes CDR1 LNHDA and CDR2 SQIVND (reference sequence). The CDR3 DNA follows: TGTGCCAGTAGTACGTCAACCGGGACAGGGGCCAAAGAGCAGTACTTC. Residues: CASSTSTGTGAKEQYF.

This chain connects TRBV20-1 to TRBJ1-4; D gene ambiguous. Trimming cost V 3 bases and J 14 bases, with 13 bases left between them. The CDR3 runs 11 residues. Germline V CDR1 and CDR2: DFQATT, SNEGSKA (reference sequence). In DNA, the CDR3 is TGCAGTGCTAGCCCCCTGCAACGGCTGTTTTTT. Amino acid sequence: CSASPLQRLFF.

This chain uses TRBV19 with TRBJ1-2; 7 bases map to TRBD1. The germline V gene encodes CDR1 LNHDA and CDR2 SQIVND (reference sequence). V was pared by 8 bases and J by 7 bases, with 13 bases of the junction left unmatched. The CDR3 consists of 14 residues. CDR3 sequence reads: CASQDRAVYRGYTF. The CDR3 DNA is TGTGCCAGTCAAGACAGGGCCGTTTACCGTGGCTACACCTTC.

The V gene is TRBV21-1, the J gene TRBJ1-5. TRBV21-1 is annotated as a pseudogene. This CDR3 region has 14 residues. In DNA form, the CDR3 reads TGTGCCAGCAGCGCGAGGGAGTTCAATCAGCCCCAGCATTTT. Its protein product is CASSAREFNQPQHF.

The chain combines TRBV6-1 with TRBJ2-2; 7 positions match TRBD1. The CDR3 has 15 residues. Unmatched junction bases numbered 8, after V lost 6 bases and J lost 4 bases. Germline CDR1 reads MNHNS; CDR2 reads SASEGT. The CDR3 is CASSLQGFGTGELFF. CDR3 nucleotide sequence: TGTGCCAGCAGCCTACAGGGGTTTGGCACCGGGGAGCTGTTTTTT.

This chain uses TRBV5-1 with TRBJ1-1, with TRBD1 matching 7 bases. V shed 7 bases and J 1 base; nucleotides not matched to a gene: 10. The CDR3 has 15 residues. CDR1 and CDR2 (germline): SGHRS, YFSETQ. CDR3 protein: CASPEAAGGNTEAFF. The CDR3 coding sequence is TGCGCCAGCCCCGAAGCCGCAGGGGGGAACACTGAAGCTTTCTTT. Together with reference TRBV5-1 and TRBJ1-1, the CDR3 gives the full variable domain: KAGVTQTPRYLIKTRGQQVTLSCSPISGHRSVSWYQQTPGQGLQFLFEYFSETQRNKGNFPGRFSGRQFSNSRSEMNVSTLELGDSALYLCASPEAAGGNTEAFFGQGTRLTVV.

This clone was observed a single time. The rearrangement joins TRBV28 to TRBJ1-4; the D is unclear. The CDR3 consists of 13 residues. The germline V and J ends were trimmed by 8 bases and 0 bases, with 7 bases remaining between them. Germline V CDR1 and CDR2: MDHEN, SYDVKM. The CDR3 DNA sequence: TGTGCCAGCCTACTTGCAACTAATGAAAAACTGTTTTTT. Translation gives CASLLATNEKLFF.

The V gene is TRBV11-2, the J gene TRBJ1-5; TRBD1 matches at 7 bases. The CDR3 totals 16 residues. Trimming at V came to 1 base and at J to 6 bases, leaving 9 bases not matched to a gene. From germline, CDR1 is SGHAT and CDR2 FQNNGV. In DNA form, the CDR3 reads TGTGCCAGCAGCTTAGCAGGGGGTCGCCGCGGTCAGCCCCAGCATTTT. Translating it yields CASSLAGGRRGQPQHF.

The chain uses TRBV5-1 and TRBJ1-2, with D tentatively TRBD1 (5 bases). Germline loops: CDR1 SGHRS, CDR2 YFSETQ. Trimming left V 0 bases short and J 4 bases short, with 10 bases between. The CDR3 is made up of 14 amino acids. The CDR3 sequence: CASSLEEGLYGYTF. CDR3 in DNA: TGCGCCAGCAGCTTGGAAGAGGGACTCTATGGCTACACCTTC.

The chain combines TRBV5-4 with TRBJ1-1; D is unresolved. The CDR3 length is 12 residues. Germline V gene data show CDR1 as SGHNT and CDR2 as YYREEE (reference sequence). Trimming cost V 1 base and J 6 bases, with 7 bases left between them. In DNA, the CDR3 is TGTGCCAGCAGCTTGCGGAGCGCTGAAGCTTTCTTT. Translating it yields CASSLRSAEAFF.